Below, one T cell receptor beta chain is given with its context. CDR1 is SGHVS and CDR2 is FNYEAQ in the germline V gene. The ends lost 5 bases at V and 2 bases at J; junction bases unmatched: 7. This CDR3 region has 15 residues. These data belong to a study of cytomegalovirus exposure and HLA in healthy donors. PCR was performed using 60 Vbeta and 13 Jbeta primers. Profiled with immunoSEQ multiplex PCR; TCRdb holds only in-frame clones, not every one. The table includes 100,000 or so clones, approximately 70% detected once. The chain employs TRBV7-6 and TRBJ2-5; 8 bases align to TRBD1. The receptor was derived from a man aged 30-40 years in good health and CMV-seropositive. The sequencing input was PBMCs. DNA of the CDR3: TGTGCCAGCAGCAAAGGACAGGGAAGGCAAGAGACCCAGTACTTC. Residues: CASSKGQGRQETQYF.